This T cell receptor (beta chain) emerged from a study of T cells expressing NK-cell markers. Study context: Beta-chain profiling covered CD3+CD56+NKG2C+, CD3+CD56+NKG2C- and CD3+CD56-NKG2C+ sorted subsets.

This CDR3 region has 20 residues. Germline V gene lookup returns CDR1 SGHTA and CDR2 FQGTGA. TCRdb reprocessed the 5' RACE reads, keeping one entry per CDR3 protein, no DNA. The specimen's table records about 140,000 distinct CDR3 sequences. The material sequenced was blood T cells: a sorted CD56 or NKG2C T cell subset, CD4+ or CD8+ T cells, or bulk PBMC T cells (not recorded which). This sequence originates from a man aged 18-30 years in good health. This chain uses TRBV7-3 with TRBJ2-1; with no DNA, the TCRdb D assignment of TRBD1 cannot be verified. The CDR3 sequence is CASSFPRAGDWESSYNEQFF.